The present TCR beta chain was sequenced within a study of cytomegalovirus exposure and HLA in healthy donors. Study-wide points: Compared with the approximately 670-donor mean, an Asian-associated ancestry cluster reportedly had fewer N-insertions, according to a later analysis. By HLA locus, TCR association rates varied in a later analysis, with DRB1 showing the most and HLA-C the fewest.

PCR used 60 Vbeta primers and 13 Jbeta primers. The authors' processing: Per a later analysis, the number of unique TCR beta chains was some 75 million, of which 9 million to 14 million were shared. Using immunoSEQ multiplex PCR, the repertoire was profiled, and TCRdb retains in-frame clones only, with some absent. Clonal size and the V and J genes are those of that table, whereas D and trimming came from the DNA. This sample's table has around 140,000 clones. In regard to this clone: Its antigen is undetermined.

The length of the CDR3 is 14 residues. V was trimmed by 2 bases and J by 12 bases, leaving 16 bases between them. CDR1 and CDR2 from the germline V gene are MNHNY and SVGAGI (reference sequence). The rearrangement joins TRBV6-6 to TRBJ1-4; possible D gene TRBD1, 5 bases. This clonotype was sampled from a woman in her forties in good health and CMV-seronegative. Sequencing input: PBMCs. The CDR3 loop reads CASSYGDMDTELFF. CDR3 DNA: TGTGCCAGCAGTTACGGGGATATGGACACGGAACTGTTTTTT.